The 23 T cell receptor beta chains below were found in one sample sequenced in a study of T cell repertoires in cytomegalovirus infection. TCRdb re-analysed the reads in MiXCR, keeping a single row per CDR3 protein. Of 450,000 to 600,000 distinct CDR3 sequences in the sample, roughly a third were seen once. These receptors are not linked to any known antigen. The source material was cultured PBMCs, sampled from culture after CMV antigen stimulation. The source of these receptors is a human donor in good health (CMV status not recorded). Some clones in this sample may be carry-over from other donors' samples.

This clonotype was seen a handful of times. The J gene is TRBJ2-7, the V gene TRBV12-5; D remains unclear. The CDR3 consists of 16 residues. CDR1 and CDR2 from the germline V gene are LGHNT and FRNRAP. Trimming pared 2 bases from V and 3 bases from J, leaving 17 bases between. The CDR3 DNA sequence: TGTGCTAGTGGTTTGTTAGAAAGAGAGCGTCTCTACGAGCAGTACGTC. This sequence encodes CASGLLERERLYEQYV.

The gene calls are TRBV7-2 and TRBJ2-5; D might be TRBD1 or TRBD2, each matching 5 bases. Trimming cost V 5 bases and J 4 bases, with 20 bases left between them. In germline, CDR1 is SGHTA, CDR2 FQGNSA. The CDR3 consists of 16 residues. Here the CDR3 reads CASSHDGAPGVETQYF. CDR3 DNA sequence: TGTGCCAGCAGCCACGACGGGGCTCCAGGCGTAGAGACCCAGTACTTC.

The chain is built from TRBV6-1 and TRBJ2-3, with D perhaps matching TRBD2 (6 bases). The V end was cut by 5 bases, the J end by 4 bases, with 13 bases between. Germline V gene sequence: CDR1 MNHNS, CDR2 SASEGT. The CDR3 has 14 residues. DNA of the CDR3: TGTGCCAGCAGTTATGTCGGGAGCCCAGATACGCAGTATTTT. Its translation is CASSYVGSPDTQYF.

Ten or more counts support this clonotype. The chain links TRBV7-2 to TRBJ2-7, with 7 nucleotides matching TRBD2. The V gene end was trimmed by 1 base and the J gene end by 5 bases; junction bases not matched to a gene: 11. Germline V gene data show CDR1 as SGHTA and CDR2 as FQGNSA. The CDR3 extends over 16 amino acids. CDR3 DNA: TGTGCCAGCAGCTTAGGACTAGCCCTCTTTCTCAACGAGCAGTACGTC. Amino acid sequence: CASSLGLALFLNEQYV.

In this sample, this clonotype turned up many times. V usage is TRBV7-9 and J usage is TRBJ2-1; 11 positions match TRBD2. This CDR3 contains 16 residues. CDR1 is SEHNR, CDR2 FQNEAQ, per germline (reference sequence). The V gene end was trimmed by 5 bases and the J gene end by 7 bases; junction bases not matched to a gene: 10. In DNA, the CDR3 is TGTGCCAGCAGCGCTACGGGACTAGCGGATGAGAATGAGCAGTTCTTC. Residues: CASSATGLADENEQFF.

This clonotype showed up many times. The chain uses TRBV7-8 and TRBJ2-7; tentative D call: TRBD2 (6 bases). V lost 5 bases, J lost 3 bases, and 20 bases lay in between. Germline V gene data show CDR1 as SGHVS and CDR2 as FQNEAQ. There are 16 residues in the CDR3. Here the CDR3 DNA reads TGTGCCAGCAGCCTTTCGAGAACTAGCAGTCGCTACGAGCAGTACTTC. Encoded protein: CASSLSRTSSRYEQYF.

This chain's CDR3 is CASRSVGANEQFF. Here the CDR3 DNA reads TGTGCCAGCAGGTCCGTTGGGGCCAATGAGCAGTTCTTC. V usage is TRBV28 and J usage is TRBJ2-1, with D perhaps TRBD1 (5 bases). The CDR3 has 13 amino acids. The germline V and J ends were trimmed by 6 bases and 6 bases, with 12 bases remaining between them. Germline V lookup: CDR1 MDHEN, CDR2 SYDVKM.

This clonotype appeared a few times. The gene calls are TRBV30 and TRBJ1-4, with D unclear. The CDR3 is made up of 12 amino acids. Germline CDR1 reads GTSNPN; CDR2 reads SVGIG (reference sequence). V was cut by 3 bases and J by 14 bases, with 16 bases left in between. This chain's CDR3 is CAWSGGVKGLFF. In nucleotides, the CDR3 is TGTGCCTGGAGCGGCGGGGTCAAAGGGCTGTTTTTT.

This chain uses TRBV24-1 with TRBJ2-5, with 8 nucleotides matching TRBD2. In germline, CDR1 is KGHDR, CDR2 SFDVKD. The trim removed 1 base at V and 7 bases at J, leaving 10 bases unmatched. This CDR3 has 16 amino acids. CDR3 nucleotide sequence: TGTGCCACCAGTGATTTCACTAGCGGAACGATTGGGACCCAGTACTTC. Translating it yields CATSDFTSGTIGTQYF.

This clonotype was seen repeatedly, ten times or more. The CDR3 DNA follows: TGTGCCAGCAGCAAGACAGGGGTGGAAGAGACCCAGTACTTC. Translated, it gives CASSKTGVEETQYF. The V gene is TRBV7-2, the J gene TRBJ2-5; 8 bases align to TRBD1. This CDR3 has 14 residues. Germline V lookup: CDR1 SGHTA, CDR2 FQGNSA. The ends lost 5 bases at V and 3 bases at J; junction bases unmatched: 5.

This clonotype was detected ten times or more. This chain uses TRBV7-2 with TRBJ2-3; no clear D. Trimming took off 2 bases at V and 8 bases at J, with 14 bases between the two ends. The CDR3 sequence is 14 residues long. Germline-derived CDR1 and CDR2 are SGHTA and FQGNSA. The CDR3 here is CASSLRINPPTQYF. CDR3 in DNA: TGTGCCAGCAGCTTAAGGATCAATCCCCCTACGCAGTATTTT.

This clonotype was recorded many times. V usage is TRBV7-2 and J usage is TRBJ2-3, with TRBD2 matching 8 bases. From germline, CDR1 is SGHTA and CDR2 FQGNSA. This CDR3 spans 16 amino acids. Trimming took 1 base from V and 2 from J; bases not matched to a gene: 5. As DNA, the CDR3 is TGTGCCAGCAGCTTAGTAGCTAGCGGGTACACAGATACGCAGTATTTT. Protein product: CASSLVASGYTDTQYF.

CDR3 DNA sequence: TGTGCCAGCAGATACTACAGGGCCTCCGCGAACACCGGGGAGCTGTTTTTT. Translating it yields CASRYYRASANTGELFF. The genes are TRBV5-4 and TRBJ2-2; D is perhaps TRBD1 (6 bases). Germline-derived CDR1 and CDR2 are SGHNT and YYREEE (reference sequence). Trimming removed 5 bases at V and 0 bases at J, with 17 bases between. This CDR3 spans 17 amino acids. Variable domain in full (rest from reference TRBV5-4 and TRBJ2-2): ETGVTQSPTHLIKTRGQQVTLRCSSQSGHNTVSWYQQALGQGPQFIFQYYREEENGRGNFPPRFSGLQFPNYSSELNVNALELDDSALYLCASRYYRASANTGELFFGEGSRLTVL.

This sequence joins TRBV7-8 and TRBJ2-7, with no clear D. Trimming stripped 3 bases from V and 1 base from J, with 10 bases between. The CDR3 is 14 amino acids. Germline CDR1 SGHVS, CDR2 FQNEAQ. The CDR3 loop is CASSFPTVSYEQYF. In DNA form, the CDR3 reads TGTGCCAGCAGCTTTCCGACGGTGTCCTACGAGCAGTACTTC. Variable domain in full (rest from reference TRBV7-8 and TRBJ2-7): GAGVSQSPRYKVAKRGQDVALRCDPISGHVSLFWYQQALGQGPEFLTYFQNEAQLDKSGLPSDRFFAERPEGSVSTLKIQRTQQEDSAVYLCASSFPTVSYEQYFGPGTRLTVT.

The V gene is TRBV11-2, the J gene TRBJ2-7, with 13 positions matching TRBD2. Germline V gives CDR1 SGHAT, CDR2 FQNNGV. The CDR3 runs to 17 residues. The DNA of the CDR3 is TGTGCCAGCAGCTTACTCCCGACTAGCGGGAGGCCCTTGGGCAGTATCGTC. Its protein is CASSLLPTSGRPLGSIV.

This clonotype was counted only a few times. V gene TRBV7-6 combines with J gene TRBJ2-7; TRBD1 might be the D (7 bases). Trimming removed 0 bases from V and 2 bases from J, with 17 bases in between. The CDR3 runs 17 residues. Looked up from germline, CDR1 is SGHVS and CDR2 is FNYEAQ. Here the CDR3 reads CASSLAREGGETYEQYF. DNA for the CDR3: TGTGCCAGCAGCTTAGCGCGGGAAGGGGGCGAAACCTACGAGCAGTACTTC.

The table lists this clonotype with a few counts. The CDR3 spells CASSQGQPEGNQPQHF. The DNA for the CDR3 is TGCGCCAGCAGCCAAGGACAGCCGGAGGGCAATCAGCCCCAGCATTTT. J is TRBJ1-5 and V is TRBV4-3; the D gene is possibly TRBD1 (5 bases). The germline V gene encodes CDR1 LGHNA and CDR2 YSLEER. This CDR3 has 16 residues. V lost 1 base to trimming and J lost 2 bases, with 12 bases between them.

This clonotype was counted between two and nine times. The CDR3 here is CASSFGEVWREHEQYF. CDR3 coding DNA: TGTGCCAGCAGTTTTGGGGAAGTTTGGCGGGAACACGAGCAGTACTTC. This chain joins TRBV28 and TRBJ2-7, with D possibly TRBD2 on 6 matching bases. Germline lookup yields CDR1 MDHEN and CDR2 SYDVKM. The V end was cut by 3 bases, the J end by 5 bases, with 20 bases between. The CDR3 runs to 16 residues. Using reference TRBV28 and TRBJ2-7 for the parts outside the CDR3, the full variable domain is DVKVTQSSRYLVKRTGEKVFLECVQDMDHENMFWYRQDPGLGLRLIYFSYDVKMKEKGDIPEGYSVSREKKERFSLILESASTNQTSMYLCASSFGEVWREHEQYFGPGTRLTVT.

This clonotype came up a few times. V usage is TRBV25-1 and J usage is TRBJ2-1, with 7 positions matching TRBD2. The CDR3 loop spans 18 amino acids. Germline V gene lookup returns CDR1 MGHDK and CDR2 SYGVNS. With V trimmed by 3 bases and J by 7 bases, 18 bases remained unmatched. The CDR3 is CASSEALGAGEGLNEQFF. CDR3 nucleotides: TGTGCCAGCAGTGAGGCACTGGGCGCGGGAGAAGGCTTGAATGAGCAGTTCTTC. Based on the CDR3 plus reference TRBV25-1 and TRBJ2-1, the full variable domain is EADIYQTPRYLVIGTGKKITLECSQTMGHDKMYWYQQDPGMELHLIHYSYGVNSTEKGDLSSESTVSRIRTEHFPLTLESARPSHTSQYLCASSEALGAGEGLNEQFFGPGTRLTVL.

The table lists this clonotype with a few counts. The CDR3 bases are TGTGCCACCAGTGATGGGGCCCGCGGGGGACTCAATGAGCAGTTCTTC. Translation gives CATSDGARGGLNEQFF. The rearrangement uses TRBV24-1 and TRBJ2-1; 7 nucleotides match TRBD2. This CDR3 is built from 16 residues. Looked up from germline, CDR1 is KGHDR and CDR2 is SFDVKD. The V gene end was trimmed by 3 bases and the J gene end by 6 bases; junction bases not matched to a gene: 10.

This clonotype was seen only a few times. The chain joins TRBV6-5 to TRBJ2-5; D is undetermined. Trimming left V 2 bases short and J 4 bases short, with 14 bases between. The CDR3 sequence is 15 residues long. Germline CDR1 reads MNHEY; CDR2 reads SVGAGI. The CDR3 loop reads CASSYGTMGSETQYF. CDR3 nucleotide sequence: TGTGCCAGCAGTTACGGAACAATGGGATCAGAGACCCAGTACTTC.

The chain carries TRBV10-3 and TRBJ2-5; TRBD2 aligns across 10 bases. This CDR3 has 16 amino acids. CDR1 is ENHRY, CDR2 SYGVKD, per germline. Trimming cost V 4 bases and J 5 bases; bases outside gene matches: 10. Here the CDR3 reads CAISVTGTSDAETQYF. Written as DNA, the CDR3 is TGTGCCATCAGTGTTACCGGGACTAGCGATGCGGAGACCCAGTACTTC.

This clonotype has only a few counts. This CDR3 is CASSAQGMETQYF. The DNA of the CDR3 is TGTGCCAGCAGCGCACAGGGGATGGAGACCCAGTACTTC. This rearrangement joins TRBV7-2 to TRBJ2-5; 7 nucleotides line up with TRBD1. Germline V gene data show CDR1 as SGHTA and CDR2 as FQGNSA. The ends lost 5 bases at V and 5 bases at J; junction bases unmatched: 5. CDR3 length: 13 residues.